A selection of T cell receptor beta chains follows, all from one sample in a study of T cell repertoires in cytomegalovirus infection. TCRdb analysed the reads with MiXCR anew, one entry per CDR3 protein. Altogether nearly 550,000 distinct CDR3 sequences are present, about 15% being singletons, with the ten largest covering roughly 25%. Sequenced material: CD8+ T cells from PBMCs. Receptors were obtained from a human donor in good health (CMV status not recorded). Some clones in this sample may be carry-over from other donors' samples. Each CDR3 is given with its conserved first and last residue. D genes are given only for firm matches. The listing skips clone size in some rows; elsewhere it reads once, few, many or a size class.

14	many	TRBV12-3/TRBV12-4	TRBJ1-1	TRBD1	TGTGCCAGCACCCTGACAGGGTATCACACTGAAGCTTTCTTT	CASTLTGYHTEAFF
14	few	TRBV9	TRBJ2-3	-	TGTGCCAGCAGCGTCAACGGGGGAAGAGATACGCAGTATTTT	CASSVNGGRDTQYF
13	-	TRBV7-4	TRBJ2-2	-	TGTGCCAGCAGCTTAGAAAGCACCGGGGTGCTGTTTTTT	CASSLESTGVLFF
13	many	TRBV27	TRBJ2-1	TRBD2	TGTGCCAGCGTCTCTCGGGGGGAAGATGAGCAGTTCTTC	CASVSRGEDEQFF
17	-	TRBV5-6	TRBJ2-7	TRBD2	TGTGACAGCGCGGAAAAGGGGGGACTAGCGAGGTCCTACGAGCAGTACTTC	CDSAEKGGLARSYEQYF
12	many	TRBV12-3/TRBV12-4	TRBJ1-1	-	TGTGCCAGCACCCTAGGGGCCACTGAAGCTTTCTTT	CASTLGATEAFF
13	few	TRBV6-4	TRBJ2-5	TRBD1	TGTGCCAGCAGTGCTGGACAGGGCGGGACCCAGTACTTC	CASSAGQGGTQYF
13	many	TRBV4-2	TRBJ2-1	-	TGTGCCAGCCGCGGCGCTGCGCTTAATGAGCAGTTCTTC	CASRGAALNEQFF
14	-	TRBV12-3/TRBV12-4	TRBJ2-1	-	TGTGCCAGCCGCCGGCTCGGTAGTGGGGATGAGCAGTTCTTC	CASRRLGSGDEQFF
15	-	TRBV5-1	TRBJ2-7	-	TGCGCCAGCCAAGTGGGGTGGCAGGGAACCTACGAGCAGTACTTC	CASQVGWQGTYEQYF
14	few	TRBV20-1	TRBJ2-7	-	TGCAGTGCTAGAGTAGACGGGAGCTCCTACGAGCAGTACTTC	CSARVDGSSYEQYF
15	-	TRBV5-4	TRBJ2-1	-	TGTGCCAGCAGCTTCGTGGGGGTCTCCTACAATGAGCAGTTCTTC	CASSFVGVSYNEQFF
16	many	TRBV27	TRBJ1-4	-	TGTGCCAGCAGTTCCTCCTCATTCGCAACTAATGAAAAACTGTTTTTT	CASSSSSFATNEKLFF
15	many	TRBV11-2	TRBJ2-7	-	TGTGCCAGCAGCTTAGGGGCGGGGTTCTTCTACGAGCAGTACTTC	CASSLGAGFFYEQYF
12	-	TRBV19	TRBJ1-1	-	TGTGCTGTGTCGGGGGGGGCTACTGAAGCTTTCTTT	CAVSGGATEAFF
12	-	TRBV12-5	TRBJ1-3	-	TGTGCTAGTGGATTGGGAGGAAACACCATATATTTT	CASGLGGNTIYF
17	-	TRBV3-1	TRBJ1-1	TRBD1	TGTGCCAGCAGCCACCCTAGCTCAGCCCGGGACAGGGCACGTGCTTTCTTT	CASSHPSSARDRARAFF
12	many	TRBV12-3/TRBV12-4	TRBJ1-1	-	TGTGCCAGCAGGGTCTACATGACTGAAGCTTTCTTT	CASRVYMTEAFF